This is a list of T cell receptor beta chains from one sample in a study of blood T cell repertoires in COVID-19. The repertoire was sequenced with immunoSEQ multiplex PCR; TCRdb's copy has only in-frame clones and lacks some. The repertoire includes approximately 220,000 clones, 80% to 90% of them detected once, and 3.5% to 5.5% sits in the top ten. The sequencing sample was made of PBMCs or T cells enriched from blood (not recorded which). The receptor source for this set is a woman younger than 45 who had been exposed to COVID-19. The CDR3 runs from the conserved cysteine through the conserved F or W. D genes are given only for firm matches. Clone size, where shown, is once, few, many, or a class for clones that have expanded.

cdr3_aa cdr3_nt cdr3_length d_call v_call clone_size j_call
CSASQTGSEDTQYF TGCAGTGCTAGTCAGACAGGTTCTGAAGATACGCAGTATTTT 14 . TRBV20-1 . TRBJ2-3
CASSIDLAGTGNQETQYF TGTGCCAGTAGTATAGATCTGGCTGGGACAGGGAACCAAGAGACCCAGTACTTC 18 TRBD1 TRBV19 . TRBJ2-5
CASNPSGGALTEQYF TGTGCCAGCAATCCTAGCGGGGGGGCCCTTACCGAGCAGTACTTC 15 TRBD2 TRBV3-1/TRBV3-2 . TRBJ2-7
CASSRQGAGYEQYF TGTGCCAGCAGCCGACAGGGGGCCGGTTACGAGCAGTACTTC 14 TRBD1 TRBV11-3 . TRBJ2-7
CASSLDPPTGANEKLFF TGCGCCAGCAGCTTGGACCCCCCGACAGGGGCCAATGAAAAACTGTTTTTT 17 TRBD1 TRBV5-1 . TRBJ1-4
CASSVGTGANTGELFF TGTGCCAGCAGCGTGGGGACAGGGGCGAACACCGGGGAGCTGTTTTTT 16 TRBD1 TRBV9 . TRBJ2-2
CASSGPGARAKNIQYF TGTGCCAGCAGTGGCCCAGGGGCGCGAGCCAAAAACATTCAGTACTTC 16 . TRBV25-1 . TRBJ2-4
CASRDRDRGTEAFF TGTGCCAGCAGAGACCGGGACAGGGGAACTGAAGCTTTCTTT 14 TRBD1 TRBV27 once TRBJ1-1
CASSQLNRVDGYTF TGTGCCAGCAGCCAATTAAACAGGGTGGATGGCTACACCTTC 14 . TRBV3-1/TRBV3-2 few TRBJ1-2
CASSPGENTEAFF TGTGCCAGCAGCCCAGGGGAGAACACTGAAGCTTTCTTT 13 . TRBV6-5 . TRBJ1-1
CASSFEGGLYGYTF TGTGCCAGCAGCTTTGAAGGGGGTCTCTATGGCTACACCTTC 14 . TRBV5-4 . TRBJ1-2
CASSAWDSSYEQYF TGTGCCAGCAGCGCTTGGGACAGTAGCTACGAGCAGTACTTC 14 TRBD1 TRBV9 . TRBJ2-7
CAWTLSGNTIYF TGTGCCTGGACCCTCTCTGGAAACACCATATATTTT 12 . TRBV30 . TRBJ1-3
CASDRGQMGSPLHF TGTGCCTCGGACAGGGGGCAAATGGGTTCACCCCTCCACTTT 14 TRBD1 TRBV30 . TRBJ1-6
CASSPIPGQGFSGELFF TGTGCCAGCAGTCCTATACCGGGACAGGGGTTTTCCGGGGAGCTGTTTTTT 17 TRBD1 TRBV6-6 . TRBJ2-2
CSVADRGDGYTF TGCAGCGTGGCGGACAGGGGTGATGGCTACACCTTC 12 TRBD1 TRBV29-1 . TRBJ1-2
CASRPATGISYNEQFF TGTGCCAGCAGACCTGCGACAGGGATCTCCTACAATGAGCAGTTCTTC 16 TRBD1 TRBV7-9 . TRBJ2-1
CASSFALNEQFF TGTGCCAGCAGTTTTGCGTTGAATGAGCAGTTCTTC 12 . TRBV12-3/TRBV12-4 once TRBJ2-1
CASSIRGQGAMGNQPQHF TGTGCCAGTAGTATAAGGGGACAGGGGGCTATGGGCAATCAGCCCCAGCATTTT 18 TRBD1 TRBV19 . TRBJ1-5
CATSRDPPLTGTEQYF TGTGCCACCAGCAGAGATCCTCCCCTGACAGGAACCGAGCAGTACTTC 16 . TRBV15 . TRBJ2-7
CASSLPGTGKEKLFF TGTGCCAGCAGCCTACCCGGGACAGGGAAAGAAAAACTGTTTTTT 15 TRBD1 TRBV5-5 . TRBJ1-4
CASSLGLGGETQYF TGTGCCAGCAGCTTAGGGTTGGGGGGGGAGACCCAGTACTTC 14 TRBD2 TRBV7-2 . TRBJ2-5
CASSQEAGNQPQHF TGTGCCAGCAGCCAAGAGGCAGGGAATCAGCCCCAGCATTTT 14 . TRBV3-1/TRBV3-2 . TRBJ1-5
CASSTRGTLRNTIYF TGTGCCAGCAGCACACGAGGGACACTGAGAAACACCATATATTTT 15 . TRBV9 . TRBJ1-3
CAWSVPGTWRGGMAFF TGTGCCTGGAGTGTACCGGGAACCTGGAGGGGGGGGATGGCTTTCTTT 16 . TRBV30 . TRBJ1-1
CASSRPGQDSYEQYF TGCGCCAGCAGCCGGCCGGGACAGGACTCCTACGAGCAGTACTTC 15 TRBD1 TRBV5-1 . TRBJ2-7
CASSLVLRQGADTEAFF TGCGCCAGCAGCTTGGTGCTCAGACAGGGGGCGGACACTGAAGCTTTCTTT 17 TRBD1 TRBV5-1 . TRBJ1-1
CASSLTWGLERYEQYF TGCGCCAGCAGCTTAACCTGGGGGCTAGAACGCTACGAGCAGTACTTC 16 . TRBV5-1 . TRBJ2-7
CATSDVLTGDTDGYTF TGTGCCACCAGTGATGTCTTGACAGGGGATACGGATGGCTACACCTTC 16 TRBD1 TRBV24-1 . TRBJ1-2
CASSQDSVDTIYF TGCGCCAGCAGCCAAGATTCAGTGGACACCATATATTTT 13 . TRBV4-1 . TRBJ1-3
CASRIGQGNSPLHF TGTGCCAGTAGAATCGGACAGGGCAATTCACCCCTCCACTTT 14 TRBD1 TRBV19 . TRBJ1-6
CASTPTAGGPGTQYF TGTGCCAGTACCCCGACAGCGGGGGGGCCGGGGACCCAGTACTTC 15 TRBD2 TRBV19 . TRBJ2-5
CASSDRINEKLFF TGTGCCAGCTCTGACAGAATTAATGAAAAACTGTTTTTT 13 . TRBV6-5 few TRBJ1-4
CASTPGHTLYGYTF TGTGCCAGTACCCCGGGACACACTTTGTATGGCTACACCTTC 14 . TRBV19 . TRBJ1-2
CASSRQGGTEAFF TGTGCCAGCAGCCGACAGGGTGGGACTGAAGCTTTCTTT 13 TRBD1 TRBV7-3 . TRBJ1-1
CASRSFGNTIYF TGTGCCAGCAGGTCATTTGGAAACACCATATATTTT 12 . TRBV28 . TRBJ1-3
CATKSGTDTQYF TGTGCCACCAAATCGGGCACAGATACGCAGTATTTT 12 . TRBV24-1 . TRBJ2-3
CASSQTRLAGGPWEQFF TGTGCCAGCAGCCAAACCCGACTAGCGGGGGGGCCCTGGGAGCAGTTCTTC 17 TRBD2 TRBV3-1/TRBV3-2 . TRBJ2-1
CSVEPGLAGGYTDTQYF TGCAGCGTTGAACCTGGACTAGCGGGGGGTTACACAGATACGCAGTATTTT 17 TRBD2 TRBV29-1 . TRBJ2-3
CASSDRTGTNQPQHF TGTGCCAGCAGTGATCGGACAGGGACCAATCAGCCCCAGCATTTT 15 TRBD1 TRBV2 . TRBJ1-5
CSVGQGTYEQYF TGCAGCGTTGGACAGGGGACCTACGAGCAGTACTTC 12 TRBD1 TRBV29-1 . TRBJ2-7
CASRLARQRTMNEQYF TGTGCAAGTCGCTTAGCGCGACAGCGTACGATGAACGAGCAGTACTTC 16 . TRBV12-2 . TRBJ2-7
CASSLAASGGWYEQYF TGCGCCAGCAGCTTGGCCGCTAGCGGGGGGTGGTACGAGCAGTACTTC 16 TRBD2 TRBV5-1 . TRBJ2-7
CASSDPRGPETTDTQYF TGTGCCAGCAGTGACCCAAGGGGCCCTGAGACCACAGATACGCAGTATTTT 17 . TRBV6-1 once TRBJ2-3
CASRVLKLPSYNEQFF TGTGCCAGCAGGGTCCTAAAGCTCCCCTCCTACAATGAGCAGTTCTTC 16 . TRBV28 few TRBJ2-1